A selection of T cell receptor beta chains follows, all from one sample in a study of Ad26.COV2.S vaccination and SARS-CoV-2 variants. This table comes from immunoSEQ multiplex PCR, and its TCRdb copy is limited to in-frame clones, with some not included. The sample gives over 400,000 clones, approximately 89% of which show up once; approximately 2.5% is in the top ten. The input for sequencing was peripheral blood, taken in a trial of Ad26.COV2.S vaccine versus placebo. These receptors were taken from a person aged 18 to 65 who received the Ad26.COV2.S COVID-19 vaccine or a placebo. CDR3s include the opening cysteine and the closing phenylalanine or tryptophan. The order of the fields is V gene, clone size, D gene, J gene, CDR3 DNA, CDR3 protein. A D gene is named only where the DNA matches it firmly. Expanded clones are given a class, and other clones once, few, many or no size at all.

V: TRBV29-1; size: .; D: TRBD2; J: TRBJ2-4; DNA: TGCAGCGTTCGGACTAGCGGGGGCAGGGGCATTCAGTACTTC; CDR3: CSVRTSGGRGIQYF
V: TRBV7-2; size: .; D: TRBD1; J: TRBJ2-1; DNA: TGTGCCAGCAGCTCCCAAGGGGCGACAGGGAGCTCCTACAATGAGCAGTTCTTC; CDR3: CASSSQGATGSSYNEQFF
V: TRBV5-4; size: .; D: .; J: TRBJ2-3; DNA: TGTGCCAGCAGCCGACCGGACAGCACAGATACGCAGTATTTT; CDR3: CASSRPDSTDTQYF
V: TRBV4-1; size: .; D: .; J: TRBJ1-5; DNA: TGCGCCAGCAGCCACCAAGGGGTCGTCGTTCAGCCCCAGCATTTT; CDR3: CASSHQGVVVQPQHF
V: TRBV9; size: once; D: TRBD1; J: TRBJ1-3; DNA: TGTGCCAGCAGCGGACAGGGGGTCTCTGGAAACACCATATATTTT; CDR3: CASSGQGVSGNTIYF
V: TRBV3-1/TRBV3-2; size: .; D: .; J: TRBJ2-1; DNA: TGTGCCAGCAGCCAAGATTTTTGGGATTACAATGAGCAGTTCTTC; CDR3: CASSQDFWDYNEQFF
V: TRBV24-1; size: few; D: TRBD2; J: TRBJ2-1; DNA: TGTGCCACCAGTGATTTTGGGGGGACTAGACAAAATGAGCAGTTCTTC; CDR3: CATSDFGGTRQNEQFF
V: TRBV5-1; size: once; D: TRBD2; J: TRBJ2-3; DNA: TGCGCCAGCAGTCCGGTGGGACTAACGGGCACAGATACGCAGTATTTT; CDR3: CASSPVGLTGTDTQYF
V: TRBV15; size: .; D: .; J: TRBJ1-5; DNA: TGTGCCACCAGCAGGGATCCGTATAGCAATCAGCCCCAGCATTTT; CDR3: CATSRDPYSNQPQHF
V: TRBV4-3; size: .; D: .; J: TRBJ2-1; DNA: TGCGCCAGCAGCCAATCCCTAGCTTTAGATTCCTACAATGAGCAGTTCTTC; CDR3: CASSQSLALDSYNEQFF
V: TRBV24-1; size: .; D: .; J: TRBJ1-6; DNA: TGTGCCACCAGTGCCGGGTGGGACTCACCCCTCCACTTT; CDR3: CATSAGWDSPLHF
V: TRBV19; size: .; D: .; J: TRBJ2-1; DNA: TGTGCCAGTAGTATTTTTAGGTCTTTAATTTCCCGCAAAGTGGTGCGGCAGTTCTTC; CDR3: CASSIFRSLISRKVVRQFF
V: TRBV7-2; size: .; D: TRBD2; J: TRBJ2-3; DNA: TGTGCCAGCAGCGCCGGGACTAGCGGGGGGGATACGCAGTATTTT; CDR3: CASSAGTSGGDTQYF
V: TRBV7-9; size: .; D: .; J: TRBJ1-1; DNA: TGTGCCAGCAGCTTCACGGGACTTAGCTCTGAAGCTTTCTTT; CDR3: CASSFTGLSSEAFF
V: TRBV10-3; size: .; D: .; J: TRBJ1-2; DNA: TGTGCCATCAGTGAGGTTGGAGGCTACACCTTC; CDR3: CAISEVGGYTF
V: TRBV19; size: .; D: .; J: TRBJ1-5; DNA: TGTGCCAGTAGTATGTTGCCCCAGGGCTTGGGGGGAAATCAGCCCCAGCATTTT; CDR3: CASSMLPQGLGGNQPQHF
V: TRBV27; size: once; D: .; J: TRBJ1-6; DNA: TGTGCCAGCAGTTGGACCAGGCGGGTTCACCTCCACTTT; CDR3: CASSWTRRVHLHF
V: TRBV15; size: few; D: .; J: TRBJ1-5; DNA: TGTGCCACCAGCGGCCGGTCACCTCATTCGGGGCAGCCCCAGCATTTT; CDR3: CATSGRSPHSGQPQHF
V: TRBV7-9; size: .; D: .; J: TRBJ2-1; DNA: TGTGCCAGCAGCTTCGCCGGAAATAGCAATGAGCAGTTCTTC; CDR3: CASSFAGNSNEQFF
V: TRBV18; size: .; D: TRBD1; J: TRBJ2-5; DNA: TGTGCCAGCTCCCAAATCCAGGGGGCGATCCAAGAGACCCAGTACTTC; CDR3: CASSQIQGAIQETQYF
V: TRBV19; size: .; D: .; J: TRBJ1-5; DNA: TGTGCCAGTAGCCCCGGACTCCCGGCTTTAGCCCAGCATTTT; CDR3: CASSPGLPALAQHF
V: TRBV19; size: .; D: TRBD2; J: TRBJ2-4; DNA: TGTGCCAGTAGGCGTGCAGGGACTAGTGGGAACATTCAGTACTTC; CDR3: CASRRAGTSGNIQYF
V: TRBV7-2; size: .; D: TRBD1; J: TRBJ1-6; DNA: TGTGCCAGCAGCTTGGACCGGGACAGGGCCTCACCCCTCCACTTT; CDR3: CASSLDRDRASPLHF
V: TRBV7-2; size: .; D: TRBD2; J: TRBJ2-7; DNA: TGTGCCAGCAGCTCCCCGGGACTAGGAAAAGGCGAGCAGTACTTC; CDR3: CASSSPGLGKGEQYF
V: TRBV19; size: .; D: .; J: TRBJ2-3; DNA: TGTGCCAGTAGTTTCCGGGGGGCGAGCACAGATACGCAGTATTTT; CDR3: CASSFRGASTDTQYF
V: TRBV4-2; size: once; D: TRBD1; J: TRBJ1-1; DNA: TGTGCCAGCAGCCACCCCGACAGGGCCAACACTGAAGCTTTCTTT; CDR3: CASSHPDRANTEAFF
V: TRBV5-4; size: .; D: TRBD2; J: TRBJ2-3; DNA: TGTGCCAGCAGACGACTAGCGGGAGCTCAATCGGGTGATACGCAGTATTTT; CDR3: CASRRLAGAQSGDTQYF
V: TRBV13; size: .; D: .; J: TRBJ1-1; DNA: TGTGCCAGCAGCATTAGACCGAACACTGAAGCTTTCTTT; CDR3: CASSIRPNTEAFF
V: TRBV30; size: .; D: .; J: TRBJ1-5; DNA: TGTGCCTGGAGTGTACAAAATCAGCCCCAGCATTTT; CDR3: CAWSVQNQPQHF
V: TRBV27; size: .; D: .; J: TRBJ1-6; DNA: TGTGCCAGCAGGGGCGGGTTTTCACCCCTCCACTTT; CDR3: CASRGGFSPLHF
V: TRBV5-6; size: .; D: .; J: TRBJ2-2; DNA: TGTGCCAGCAGCTTTCGGGCCGGGGAGCTGTTTTTT; CDR3: CASSFRAGELFF
V: TRBV2; size: .; D: .; J: TRBJ2-5; DNA: TGTGCCAGCGAATCTTTGGAACAGATAGACCAAGAGACCCAGTACTTC; CDR3: CASESLEQIDQETQYF
V: TRBV18; size: .; D: TRBD2; J: TRBJ2-1; DNA: TGTGCCAGCTCACCGGGACTAGCGGGGGACGCGTTCTTC; CDR3: CASSPGLAGDAFF
V: TRBV14; size: .; D: .; J: TRBJ2-1; DNA: TGTGCCAGCAGCCAGCGCGGATCACGTCCCGACAATGAGCAGTTCTTC; CDR3: CASSQRGSRPDNEQFF
V: TRBV28; size: .; D: .; J: TRBJ2-1; DNA: TGTGCCAGCGCGTGGGGTTTTGAGCAGTTCTTC; CDR3: CASAWGFEQFF
V: TRBV29-1; size: .; D: TRBD1; J: TRBJ2-3; DNA: TGCAGCGTGAGGACAGGGAATACGCAGTATTTT; CDR3: CSVRTGNTQYF
V: TRBV7-2; size: .; D: .; J: TRBJ2-3; DNA: TGTGCCAGCAGCCCGCAAGTTGCGTACCAGTATTTT; CDR3: CASSPQVAYQYF
V: TRBV11-3; size: .; D: .; J: TRBJ2-5; DNA: TGTGCCAGCAGCTTAGAATGGCAGGAGACCCAGTACTTC; CDR3: CASSLEWQETQYF
V: TRBV4-2; size: .; D: .; J: TRBJ2-5; DNA: TGTGCCAGCAGCCAAGAGAGAGGGGGGCAAGAGACCCAGTACTTC; CDR3: CASSQERGGQETQYF
V: TRBV11-3; size: .; D: TRBD1; J: TRBJ2-2; DNA: TGTGCCAGCAAAGGACAGGCGAACACCGGGGAGCTGTTTTTT; CDR3: CASKGQANTGELFF
V: TRBV24-1; size: .; D: TRBD2; J: TRBJ2-2; DNA: TGTGCCACCAGTGACCAGGGACTACCCGGGGAGCTGTTTTTT; CDR3: CATSDQGLPGELFF
V: TRBV30; size: .; D: .; J: TRBJ2-1; DNA: TGTGCCTGGAGTCAGGGTTGGGGTGAGCAGTTCTTC; CDR3: CAWSQGWGEQFF
V: TRBV7-9; size: .; D: .; J: TRBJ2-5; DNA: TGTGCCAGCAGCTTAGTAGGGGTATCGGAGACCCAGTACTTC; CDR3: CASSLVGVSETQYF
V: TRBV24-1; size: .; D: .; J: TRBJ2-1; DNA: TGTGCCACGGGGTCCTACAATGAGCAGTTCTTC; CDR3: CATGSYNEQFF
V: TRBV5-5; size: once; D: .; J: TRBJ2-2; DNA: TGTGCCAGCAGCTTCCGGCAGGGGCTCACCGGGGAGCTGTTTTTT; CDR3: CASSFRQGLTGELFF
V: TRBV7-2; size: .; D: .; J: TRBJ1-2; DNA: TGTGCCAGCAGTTTGAATACAGGACCCTATGGCTACACCTTC; CDR3: CASSLNTGPYGYTF
V: TRBV10-3; size: .; D: .; J: TRBJ2-6; DNA: TGTGCCAGCAATTCTGGGGCCAACGTCCTGACTTTC; CDR3: CASNSGANVLTF
V: TRBV6-5; size: .; D: TRBD1; J: TRBJ1-6; DNA: TGTGCCAGCAGGGCAGGGGGTCGCAATTCACCCCTCCACTTT; CDR3: CASRAGGRNSPLHF
V: TRBV2; size: .; D: .; J: TRBJ1-6; DNA: TGTGCCAGCAGGTCGTATTACGACAGTTATAATTCACCCCTCCACTTT; CDR3: CASRSYYDSYNSPLHF
V: TRBV5-5; size: .; D: TRBD1; J: TRBJ1-1; DNA: TGTGCCAGCAGCAACCACAGGGGAATGAACACTGAAGCTTTCTTT; CDR3: CASSNHRGMNTEAFF
V: TRBV6-6; size: .; D: .; J: TRBJ1-2; DNA: TGTGCCAGCAGTTACTCGGGCTCACACAATGGCTACACCTTC; CDR3: CASSYSGSHNGYTF